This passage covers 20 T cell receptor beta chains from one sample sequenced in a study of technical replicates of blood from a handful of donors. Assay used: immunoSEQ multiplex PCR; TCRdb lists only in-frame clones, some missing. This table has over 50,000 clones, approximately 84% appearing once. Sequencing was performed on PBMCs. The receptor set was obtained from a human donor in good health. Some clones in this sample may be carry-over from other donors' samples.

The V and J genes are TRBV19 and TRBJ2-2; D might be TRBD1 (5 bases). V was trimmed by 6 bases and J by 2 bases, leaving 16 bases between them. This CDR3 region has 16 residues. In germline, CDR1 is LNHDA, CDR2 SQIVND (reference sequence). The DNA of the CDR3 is TGTGCCAGTAGGCCTCGGCAGGGATTTAACACCGGGGAGCTGTTTTTT. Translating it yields CASRPRQGFNTGELFF.

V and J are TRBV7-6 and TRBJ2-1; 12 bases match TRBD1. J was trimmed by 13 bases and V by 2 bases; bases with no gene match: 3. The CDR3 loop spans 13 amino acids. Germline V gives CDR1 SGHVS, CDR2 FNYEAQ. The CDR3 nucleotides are TGTGCCAGCAGCTTATCCGGGACAGGGGGCCAGTTCTTC. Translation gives CASSLSGTGGQFF. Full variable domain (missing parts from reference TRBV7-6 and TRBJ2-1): GAGVSQSPRYKVTKRGQDVALRCDPISGHVSLYWYRQALGQGPEFLTYFNYEAQQDKSGLPNDRFSAERPEGSISTLTIQRTEQRDSAMYRCASSLSGTGGQFFGPGTRLTVL.

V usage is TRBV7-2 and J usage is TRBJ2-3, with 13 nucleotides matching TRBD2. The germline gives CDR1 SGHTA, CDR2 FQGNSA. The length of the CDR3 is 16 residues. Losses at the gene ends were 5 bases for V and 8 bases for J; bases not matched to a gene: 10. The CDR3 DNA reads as TGTGCCAGCAGCACCGGACTAGCGGGGGCGGGGGGTACGCAGTATTTT. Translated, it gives CASSTGLAGAGGTQYF.

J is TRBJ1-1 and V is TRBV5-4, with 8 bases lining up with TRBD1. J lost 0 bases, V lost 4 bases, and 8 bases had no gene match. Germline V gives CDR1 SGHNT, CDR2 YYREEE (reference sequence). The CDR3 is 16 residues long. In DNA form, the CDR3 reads TGTGCCAGCAGCCCGACAGGGGCAACTATGAACACTGAAGCTTTCTTT. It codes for CASSPTGATMNTEAFF. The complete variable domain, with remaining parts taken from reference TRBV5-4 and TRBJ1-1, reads ETGVTQSPTHLIKTRGQQVTLRCSSQSGHNTVSWYQQALGQGPQFIFQYYREEENGRGNFPPRFSGLQFPNYSSELNVNALELDDSALYLCASSPTGATMNTEAFFGQGTRLTVV.

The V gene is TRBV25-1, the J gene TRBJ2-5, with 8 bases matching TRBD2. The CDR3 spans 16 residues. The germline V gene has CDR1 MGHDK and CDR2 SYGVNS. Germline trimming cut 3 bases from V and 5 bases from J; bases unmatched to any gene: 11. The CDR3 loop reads CASSDGLSGSWETQYF. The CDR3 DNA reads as TGTGCCAGCAGTGACGGTTTGAGCGGGAGTTGGGAGACCCAGTACTTC.

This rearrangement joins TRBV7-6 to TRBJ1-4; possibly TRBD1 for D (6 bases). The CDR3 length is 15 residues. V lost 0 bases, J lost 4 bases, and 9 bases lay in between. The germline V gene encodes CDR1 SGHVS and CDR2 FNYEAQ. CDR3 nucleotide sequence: TGTGCCAGCAGCTTAGCAAACAGGGATAATGAAAAACTGTTTTTT. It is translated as CASSLANRDNEKLFF.

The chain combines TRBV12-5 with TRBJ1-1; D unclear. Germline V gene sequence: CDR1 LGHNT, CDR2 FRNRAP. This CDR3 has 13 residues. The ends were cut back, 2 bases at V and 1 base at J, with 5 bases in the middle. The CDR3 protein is CASGLMANTEAFF. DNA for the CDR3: TGTGCTAGTGGTTTGATGGCGAACACTGAAGCTTTCTTT.

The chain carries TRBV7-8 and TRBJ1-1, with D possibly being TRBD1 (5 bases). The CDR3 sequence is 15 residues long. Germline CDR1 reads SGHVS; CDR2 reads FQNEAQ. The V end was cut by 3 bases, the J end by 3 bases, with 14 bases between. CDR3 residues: CASSFQGNADTEAFF. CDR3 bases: TGTGCCAGCAGCTTCCAGGGAAACGCCGACACTGAAGCTTTCTTT.

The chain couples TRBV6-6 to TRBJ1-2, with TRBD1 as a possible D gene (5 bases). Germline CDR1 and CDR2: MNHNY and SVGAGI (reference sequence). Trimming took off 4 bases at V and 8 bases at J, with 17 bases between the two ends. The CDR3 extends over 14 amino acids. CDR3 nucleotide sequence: TGTGCCAGCAGTTCGACTGCGGCAGGGAAGGGCTACACCTTC. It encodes CASSSTAAGKGYTF.

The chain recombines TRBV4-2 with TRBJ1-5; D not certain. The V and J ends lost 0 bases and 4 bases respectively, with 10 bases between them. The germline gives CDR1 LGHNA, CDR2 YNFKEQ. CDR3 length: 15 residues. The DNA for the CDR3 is TGTGCCAGCAGCCAAGACAGGTCAGAAAATCAGCCCCAGCATTTT. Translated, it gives CASSQDRSENQPQHF.

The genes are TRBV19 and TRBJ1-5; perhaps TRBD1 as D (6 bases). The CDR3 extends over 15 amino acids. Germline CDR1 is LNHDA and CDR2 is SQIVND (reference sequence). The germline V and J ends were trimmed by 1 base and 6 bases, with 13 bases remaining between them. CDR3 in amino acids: CASSIVQGSGQPQHF. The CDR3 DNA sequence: TGTGCCAGTAGTATAGTACAGGGTTCGGGTCAGCCCCAGCATTTT.

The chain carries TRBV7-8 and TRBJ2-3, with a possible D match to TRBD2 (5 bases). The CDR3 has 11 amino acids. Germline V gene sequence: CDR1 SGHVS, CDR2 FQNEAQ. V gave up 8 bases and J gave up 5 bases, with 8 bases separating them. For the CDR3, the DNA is TGTGCCAGCGGGAGTTTAGATACGCAGTATTTT. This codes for CASGSLDTQYF.

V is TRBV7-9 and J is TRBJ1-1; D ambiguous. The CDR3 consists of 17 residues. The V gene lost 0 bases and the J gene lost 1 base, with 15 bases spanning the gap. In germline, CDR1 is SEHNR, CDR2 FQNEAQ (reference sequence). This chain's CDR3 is CASSLAPGVSRNTEAFF. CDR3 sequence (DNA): TGTGCCAGCAGCTTAGCGCCCGGTGTTAGTAGGAACACTGAAGCTTTCTTT.

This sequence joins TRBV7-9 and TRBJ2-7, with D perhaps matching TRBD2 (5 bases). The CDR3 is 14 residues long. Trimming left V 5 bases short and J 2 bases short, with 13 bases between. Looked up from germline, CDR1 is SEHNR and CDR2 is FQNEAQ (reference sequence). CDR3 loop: CASSPSAGTYEQYF. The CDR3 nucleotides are TGTGCCAGCAGCCCCTCCGCCGGGACCTACGAGCAGTACTTC.

The CDR3 region is CASGSGRSADTQYF. The CDR3 nucleotides are TGCGCCAGCGGGTCTGGGCGTTCAGCAGATACGCAGTATTTT. The chain employs TRBV5-1 and TRBJ2-3; no definite D call. The CDR3 extends over 14 amino acids. Germline CDR1 and CDR2: SGHRS and YFSETQ. V lost 7 bases and J lost 4, with 16 bases in between.

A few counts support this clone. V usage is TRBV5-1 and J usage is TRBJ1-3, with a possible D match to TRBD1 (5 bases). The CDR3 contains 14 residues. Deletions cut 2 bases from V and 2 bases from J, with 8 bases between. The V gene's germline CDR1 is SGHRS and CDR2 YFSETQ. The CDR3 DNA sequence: TGCGCCAGCAGCTTCGGCAGGGCTGGAAACACCATATATTTT. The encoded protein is CASSFGRAGNTIYF.

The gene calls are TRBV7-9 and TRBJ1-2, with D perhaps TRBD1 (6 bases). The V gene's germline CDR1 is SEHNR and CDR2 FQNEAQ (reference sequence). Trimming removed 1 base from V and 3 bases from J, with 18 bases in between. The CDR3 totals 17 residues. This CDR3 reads CASSLGAGQELYYGYTF. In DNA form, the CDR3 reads TGTGCCAGCAGCTTAGGAGCGGGACAAGAATTATACTATGGCTACACCTTC.

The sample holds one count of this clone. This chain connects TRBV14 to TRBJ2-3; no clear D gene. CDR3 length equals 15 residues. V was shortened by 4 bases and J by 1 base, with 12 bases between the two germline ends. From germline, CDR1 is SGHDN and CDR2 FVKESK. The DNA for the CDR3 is TGTGCCAGCAGCCTCCCTAGATTAGGCACAGATACGCAGTATTTT. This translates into CASSLPRLGTDTQYF.

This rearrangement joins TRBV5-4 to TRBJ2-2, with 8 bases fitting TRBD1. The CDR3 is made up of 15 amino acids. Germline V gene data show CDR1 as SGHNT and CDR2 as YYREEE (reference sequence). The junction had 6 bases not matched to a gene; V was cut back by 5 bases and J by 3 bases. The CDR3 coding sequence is TGTGCCAGCAGGATCCAGGGGGCTTACACCGGGGAGCTGTTTTTT. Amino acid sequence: CASRIQGAYTGELFF.

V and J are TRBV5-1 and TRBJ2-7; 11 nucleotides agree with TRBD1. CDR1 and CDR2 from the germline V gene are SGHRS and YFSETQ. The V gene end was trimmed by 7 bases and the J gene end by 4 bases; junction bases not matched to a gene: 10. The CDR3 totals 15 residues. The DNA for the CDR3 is TGCGCCAGCGGCTCTCCGGGACAGGGGGGGTACGAGCAGTACTTC. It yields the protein CASGSPGQGGYEQYF.